The sequence of this TCR beta chain was determined in a study of cytomegalovirus exposure and HLA in healthy donors (TCRdb year 2017). Describing the broader study: According to a later analysis, one platform produced both the roughly 110 validation repertoires and the approximately 670 repertoires of the first cohort. The study aimed to test whether cataloging public T cell receptors could reveal signatures of past pathogen exposure. In addition to the first cohort of 666 subjects, a separate validation cohort of approximately 120 different subjects was used. High-throughput TCR immunosequencing, statistical association of individual TCRs with disease status, and machine learning were combined to predict cytomegalovirus infection status.

What the authors observed across the whole study: The classifier was reported to diagnose cytomegalovirus status with high specificity and sensitivity in both the original cohort and the validation cohort. A later analysis found that TCRs clustered in the first cohort also tended to co-occur in the 120 validation repertoires, with about 94% of cluster scores above 0. It was suggested by the authors that the approach could potentially be generalized to other disease states and immunological phenotypes. Most TCR sequences were observed very rarely across donors, whereas some public TCRs were present in many individuals. The study listed 150 to 200 TCR beta chains as associated with cytomegalovirus. In vitro tests confirmed that a few of the cytomegalovirus-associated TCR beta chains recognize cytomegalovirus antigens. A later analysis lacked HLA typing for the validation cohort, so it scored co-occurrence in that cohort across all 110 or so repertoires.

The protocol used for the library was the immunoSEQ multiplex PCR assay. For the original study's pipeline: A statistical classification framework was developed to diagnose cytomegalovirus status using the catalog of TCR beta chain sequences. TCRdb took this table from immuneACCESS and kept in-frame rearrangements with V and J called. Such tables lack part of the clones; where checked against another copy, unresolved V genes explain under half of the gap, and the rest is unexplained. V, J and clone size are those of that table, while D and trimming were read from the DNA. The sample includes 200,000 or so clones, with more than 80% observed a single time. In total, the top ten clones hold roughly 7% of the sample. The donors belonged to the validation cohort of over a hundred subjects, which was separate from the roughly 700-subject first cohort. As regards this clone: Its antigen has not been determined. No per-base quality is available; no much larger clone lies one base away.

According to the germline V gene, CDR1 reads SGDLS and CDR2 reads YYNGEE. V loses 0 bases at its end and J loses 2 bases; junction bases beyond the gene matches: 6. Reading from cysteine to phenylalanine, the CDR3 counts 16 amino acids. The read is trimmed to its CDR3 DNA, 48 bases read in frame from base 1. The sample taken for sequencing was PBMCs. Rearrangement joined TRBV9 to TRBJ2-3; 7 middle bases align to TRBD2. This TCR was recovered from a man in his late teens or twenties in good health and CMV-seropositive. The CDR3 is CASSVDLAAYTDTQYF. Read as DNA, the sequence is TGTGCCAGCAGCGTAGACCTAGCGGCCTACACAGATACGCAGTATTTT.